Detailed here is one T cell receptor beta chain. The target antigen is unknown. The PCR contained 60 Vbeta and 13 Jbeta primers. The table came from immunoSEQ multiplex PCR; TCRdb's copy has only in-frame clones and leaves some out. This specimen shows about 55,000 clones; the ten leading clones hold roughly 9.6%. The entry originates in a study of cytomegalovirus exposure and HLA in healthy donors. Findings and caveats of the study: The listing of 150 to 200 TCR beta chains classed them as cytomegalovirus-associated. The study reported that TCR beta sequences accurately predicted HLA-A and HLA-B alleles in most subjects.

The junction had 2 bases not matched to a gene; V was cut back by 2 bases and J by 1 base. CDR1 and CDR2 from the germline V gene are MNHEY and SMNVEV (reference sequence). This CDR3 is built from 15 residues. This chain uses TRBV27 with TRBJ1-3, with TRBD1 matching 7 bases. Sequencing used PBMCs. The sequence was obtained from a man aged 45-60 years in good health and CMV-seropositive. Written as DNA, the CDR3 is TGTGCCAGCAGTTTAACAGGGGATTCTGGAAACACCATATATTTT. It translates to CASSLTGDSGNTIYF.